Listed here are 25 T cell receptor beta chains from one sample, sequenced in a study of blood T cell repertoires in COVID-19 (dated by TCRdb to about 2020). The library relied on the immunoSEQ multiplex PCR assay. TCRdb provides this immuneACCESS table in a form limited to in-frame rearrangements. Some clones are lacking; in checked studies, under half of them reflect an unresolved V gene, and why the rest are absent is not known. The sample profile shows some 200,000 clones; 94% of them were found once. The ten largest account for around 0.8% of the sample. Sequencing used peripheral blood. These TCRs come from a man aged 30 to 45 with COVID-19, enrolled during active disease.

The DNA for the CDR3 is TGTGCCAGCAACCGGCCTAGCGGGGACACCGGGGAGCTGTTTTTT. Its translation is CASNRPSGDTGELFF. V gene TRBV6-6 combines with J gene TRBJ2-2; 9 bases map to TRBD2. Germline trimming cut 7 bases from V and 3 bases from J; bases unmatched to any gene: 6. The CDR3 is made up of 15 amino acids. Germline values: CDR1 MNHNY, CDR2 SVGAGI (reference sequence).

The chain joins TRBV12-3 or TRBV12-4 to TRBJ1-2; D call uncertain. The V and J ends lost 3 bases and 0 bases respectively, with 5 bases between them. This CDR3 has 13 residues. The CDR3 loop is CASSFGSNYGYTF. The CDR3 DNA reads as TGTGCCAGCAGTTTTGGCTCTAACTATGGCTACACCTTC.

The V call is TRBV11-2, the J call TRBJ2-2; D gene uncertain. The CDR3 covers 19 residues. Germline V lookup: CDR1 SGHAT, CDR2 FQNNGV. V lost 1 base and J lost 7, with 25 bases in between. Written as DNA, the CDR3 is TGTGCCAGCAGCTTAGTCCTAAACGACCTTGGGTCTCGGGTCGGGGAGCTGTTTTTT. As protein: CASSLVLNDLGSRVGELFF. The whole variable domain, remainder taken from reference TRBV11-2 and TRBJ2-2, is EAGVAQSPRYKIIEKRQSVAFWCNPISGHATLYWYQQILGQGPKLLIQFQNNGVVDDSQLPKDRFSAERLKGVDSTLKIQPAKLEDSAVYLCASSLVLNDLGSRVGELFFGEGSRLTVL.

This sequence joins TRBV4-1 and TRBJ1-4; TRBD1 is a possible D gene (6 bases). The V and J ends lost 1 base and 4 bases respectively, with 10 bases between them. CDR1 is MGHRA and CDR2 is YSYEKL in the germline V gene. The CDR3 sequence is 15 residues long. CDR3 amino acids: CASSQGRDNNEKLFF. Here the CDR3 DNA reads TGCGCCAGCAGCCAAGGACGGGACAATAATGAAAAACTGTTTTTT.

The V and J genes are TRBV12-3 or TRBV12-4 and TRBJ1-3; D is uncertain. The CDR3 is made up of 13 amino acids. Trimming took off 6 bases at V and 0 bases at J, with 6 bases between the two ends. The DNA of the CDR3 is TGTGCCAGCAGCCGAGACTCTGGAAACACCATATATTTT. The encoded protein is CASSRDSGNTIYF.

The V gene is TRBV3-1 (or the pseudogene TRBV3-2), the J gene TRBJ2-5; no firm D call. Per the germline V gene, CDR1 is LGHDT and CDR2 is YNNKEL (reference sequence). The CDR3 is made up of 16 amino acids. Trimming took 1 base from V and 1 from J, leaving 13 bases between them. CDR3 amino acids: CASSQGGWAAQETQYF. CDR3 sequence (DNA): TGTGCCAGCAGCCAAGGTGGTTGGGCAGCCCAAGAGACCCAGTACTTC.

As DNA, the CDR3 is TGCAGTGCTAGTAGCGGGGGGGCGGTAGATACGCAGTATTTT. Encoded protein: CSASSGGAVDTQYF. The chain combines TRBV20-1 with TRBJ2-3; 11 nucleotides align to TRBD2. The V and J ends lost 3 bases and 5 bases, in that order; junction bases with no gene match: 4. Germline CDR1 is DFQATT and CDR2 is SNEGSKA (reference sequence). The CDR3 extends over 14 amino acids.

This clone showed up just a few times. The chain is built from TRBV5-4 and TRBJ2-7; 7 positions match TRBD1. V was pared by 2 bases and J by 0 bases, with 5 bases of the junction left unmatched. The CDR3 extends over 15 amino acids. The V gene's germline CDR1 is SGHNT and CDR2 YYREEE (reference sequence). CDR3 in amino acids: CASSLPTGSSYEQYF. The DNA for the CDR3 is TGTGCCAGCAGCTTACCGACAGGGAGCTCCTACGAGCAGTACTTC.

The rearrangement uses TRBV18 and TRBJ2-7, with TRBD1 matching over 10 bases. Losses at the gene ends were 0 bases for V and 1 base for J; bases not matched to a gene: 0. CDR3 size: 15 residues. The germline gives CDR1 KGHSH, CDR2 LQKENI. CDR3 amino acids: CASSPPGQGSYEQYF. CDR3 sequence (DNA): TGTGCCAGCTCACCACCGGGACAGGGGTCCTACGAGCAGTACTTC.

The V and J genes are TRBV25-1 and TRBJ1-1; 8 bases are a match to TRBD1. The ends lost 4 bases at V and 1 base at J; junction bases unmatched: 8. The CDR3 length is 16 residues. The germline gives CDR1 MGHDK, CDR2 SYGVNS. CDR3 DNA sequence: TGTGCCAGCAGTGTCCAGACAGGGGCCAGGAACACTGAAGCTTTCTTT. Protein product: CASSVQTGARNTEAFF.

The chain links TRBV5-4 to TRBJ1-1; unclear D gene. Germline loops: CDR1 SGHNT, CDR2 YYREEE (reference sequence). The CDR3 loop spans 14 amino acids. Trimming took off 3 bases at V and 0 bases at J, with 9 bases between the two ends. The CDR3 DNA follows: TGTGCCAGCAGCTCTGACAACTTGAACACTGAAGCTTTCTTT. It codes for CASSSDNLNTEAFF.

The chain combines TRBV21-1 with TRBJ1-5; TRBD1, the D gene given by the table, was not confirmed from the DNA. TRBV21-1 is designated a pseudogene. The CDR3 length is 17 residues. The CDR3 nucleotides read TGTGCCAGCAGCGCGCGGGACAGGGCTATTACTAATCAGCCCCAGCATTTT. This codes for CASSARDRAITNQPQHF.

V usage is TRBV5-4 and J usage is TRBJ2-1; 10 nucleotides match TRBD2. The J segment lost 1 base and the V segment lost 1 base, leaving 8 bases of the junction unmatched. The CDR3 length is 18 residues. Germline CDR1 is SGHNT and CDR2 is YYREEE (reference sequence). The CDR3 DNA reads as TGTGCCAGCAGCTTGTCGGGGAGCGGGGGGGGATCCTACAATGAGCAGTTCTTC. This sequence encodes CASSLSGSGGGSYNEQFF. The full variable domain, its missing parts supplied by reference TRBV5-4 and TRBJ2-1, is ETGVTQSPTHLIKTRGQQVTLRCSSQSGHNTVSWYQQALGQGPQFIFQYYREEENGRGNFPPRFSGLQFPNYSSELNVNALELDDSALYLCASSLSGSGGGSYNEQFFGPGTRLTVL.

The V gene is TRBV6-5, the J gene TRBJ1-2; D perhaps matches TRBD1 (5 bases). Trimming shortened V by 0 bases and J by 8 bases, and 10 bases separated the two germline ends. Germline V gene lookup returns CDR1 MNHEY and CDR2 SVGAGI. The CDR3 covers 13 residues. In nucleotides, the CDR3 is TGTGCCAGCAGTTACTCGGGACTGGGAGGCTACACCTTC. It yields the protein CASSYSGLGGYTF.

Only one count was recorded for this clone. This chain connects TRBV5-1 to TRBJ2-1, with 15 bases fitting TRBD2. The CDR3 runs 17 residues. The germline V gene has CDR1 SGHRS and CDR2 YFSETQ. J was trimmed by 12 bases and V by 4 bases; bases with no gene match: 14. The DNA for the CDR3 is TGCGCCAGCAGCCCGGGACTAGCGGGGGGCCGGTTCCAAGTGCAGTTCTTC. Its translation is CASSPGLAGGRFQVQFF.

The chain employs TRBV7-9 and TRBJ2-3; 7 bases fit TRBD2. The V gene's germline CDR1 is SEHNR and CDR2 FQNEAQ (reference sequence). V shed 5 bases and J 3 bases; nucleotides not matched to a gene: 23. The CDR3 has 20 amino acids. As DNA, the CDR3 is TGTGCCAGCAGCACTCCCCTGGACACCATCCCGGGGGGAAGGACAGATACGCAGTATTTT. It codes for CASSTPLDTIPGGRTDTQYF.

The genes are TRBV19 and TRBJ1-5; no definite D call. The CDR3 covers 14 residues. V was cut by 7 bases and J by 0 bases, with 10 bases left in between. Germline V lookup: CDR1 LNHDA, CDR2 SQIVND (reference sequence). CDR3 nucleotides: TGTGCCAGTATAGTTACAGATAGCAATCAGCCCCAGCATTTT. It is translated as CASIVTDSNQPQHF.

The rearrangement joins TRBV5-1 to TRBJ1-1; perhaps TRBD1 as D (5 bases). The CDR3 has 12 amino acids. Germline lookup yields CDR1 SGHRS and CDR2 YFSETQ. Trimming took 4 bases from V and 5 from J, leaving 9 bases between them. The chain's CDR3 is CASSNDRTEAFF. CDR3 nucleotides: TGCGCCAGCAGCAACGACAGAACTGAAGCTTTCTTT.

The J gene is TRBJ2-5, the V gene TRBV27; D is perhaps TRBD2 (5 bases). This CDR3 is built from 13 residues. From germline, CDR1 is MNHEY and CDR2 SMNVEV (reference sequence). V was pared by 1 base and J by 7 bases, with 10 bases between. The CDR3 loop is CASSLYWTGTQYF. The DNA of the CDR3 is TGTGCCAGCAGTTTATACTGGACTGGGACCCAGTACTTC.

The chain combines TRBV24-1 with TRBJ2-2; a weak D match, TRBD1 (6 bases). CDR3 length: 16 residues. Trimming took off 4 bases at V and 4 bases at J, with 15 bases between the two ends. CDR1 is KGHDR, CDR2 SFDVKD, per germline. The CDR3 loop is CATSDPTGLGTGELFF. The CDR3 DNA follows: TGTGCCACCAGTGACCCTACAGGGTTAGGCACCGGGGAGCTGTTTTTT.

The chain combines TRBV13 with TRBJ2-7, with D possibly matching TRBD1 (7 bases). The V end was cut by 5 bases, the J end by 3 bases, with 14 bases between. Germline assignment: CDR1 PRHDT and CDR2 FYEKMQ (reference sequence). CDR3 length: 14 residues. DNA for the CDR3: TGTGCCAGCAGCCCAAGGAGGGGGCACTACGAGCAGTACTTC. Its translation: CASSPRRGHYEQYF.

The chain combines TRBV6-5 with TRBJ1-6; D is undetermined. Germline loops: CDR1 MNHEY, CDR2 SVGAGI. Trimming removed 7 bases from V and 7 bases from J, with 14 bases in between. This CDR3 is built from 14 residues. The CDR3 DNA reads as TGTGCCAGCAATGGTCCAGGTGTAAATTCACCCCTCCACTTT. Its protein product is CASNGPGVNSPLHF.

V is TRBV9 and J is TRBJ1-2, with 8 bases matching TRBD1. Per germline, CDR1 SGDLS and CDR2 YYNGEE. This CDR3 region has 18 residues. V was clipped by 0 bases and J by 7 bases; unmatched bases: 17. This CDR3 is CASSVGVLLTGEGGGYTF. As DNA, the CDR3 is TGTGCCAGCAGCGTAGGTGTCCTCCTGACAGGGGAAGGTGGTGGCTACACCTTC.

The CDR3 loop is CATSTPGGGYGYTF. The CDR3 DNA reads TGTGCCACCAGCACCCCAGGGGGAGGCTATGGCTACACCTTC. The chain links TRBV15 to TRBJ1-2; 7 bases map to TRBD1. Germline CDR1 LNHNV, CDR2 YYDKDF (reference sequence). The CDR3 contains 14 residues. Trimming cost V 4 bases and J 4 bases; bases outside gene matches: 6.

V and J are TRBV5-1 and TRBJ2-3, with TRBD1 matching 12 bases. The trim removed 9 bases at V and 6 bases at J, leaving 14 bases unmatched. The germline gives CDR1 SGHRS, CDR2 YFSETQ. The CDR3 has 16 amino acids. The CDR3 nucleotides are TGCGCCACCTCCTACGGGGGGACAGGGGGCCCGGATACGCAGTATTTT. It yields the protein CATSYGGTGGPDTQYF.